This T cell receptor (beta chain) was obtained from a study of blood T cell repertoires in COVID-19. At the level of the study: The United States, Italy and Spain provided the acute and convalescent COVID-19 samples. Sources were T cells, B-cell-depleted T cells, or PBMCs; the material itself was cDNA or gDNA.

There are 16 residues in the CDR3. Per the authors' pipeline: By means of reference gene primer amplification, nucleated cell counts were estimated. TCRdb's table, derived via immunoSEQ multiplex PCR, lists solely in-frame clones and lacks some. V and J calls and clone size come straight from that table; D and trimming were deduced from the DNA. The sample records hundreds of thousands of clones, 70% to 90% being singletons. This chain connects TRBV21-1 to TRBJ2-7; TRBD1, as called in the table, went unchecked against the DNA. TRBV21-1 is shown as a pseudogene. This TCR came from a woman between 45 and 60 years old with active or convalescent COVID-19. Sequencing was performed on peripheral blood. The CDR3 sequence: CASSPGWGTGRGEQYF. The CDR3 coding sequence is TGTGCCAGCAGCCCCGGTTGGGGGACAGGCAGGGGTGAGCAGTACTTC.